This entry lists 20 T cell receptor beta chains sequenced from one sample in a study of shared clonotypes between healthy human individuals. TCRdb's copy holds only in-frame clones and misses some; the assay was immunoSEQ multiplex PCR. The sample consists of millions of clones, approximately 95% of them appearing once. CD45RO-negative CD8 cells positively selected for CCR7 made up the naive population, which excluded terminally differentiated effector memory CD45RA+ cells. Sequencing used naive CD8+ T cells sorted from blood. Receptors originate from a man in his late teens or twenties in good health.

To note about this clone: Other DNA sequences of this sample code for an identical CDR3. J is TRBJ2-7 and V is TRBV30; D is unclear. The V and J ends lost 0 bases and 2 bases respectively, with 8 bases between them. The CDR3 runs 13 residues. Germline V CDR1 and CDR2: GTSNPN, SVGIG (reference sequence). CDR3 sequence: CAWSVSSAYEQYF. CDR3 sequence (DNA): TGTGCCTGGAGTGTGTCCAGCGCCTACGAGCAGTACTTC.

This chain joins TRBV6-1 and TRBJ2-7; the D is unclear. The V end was cut by 2 bases, the J end by 3 bases, with 11 bases between. CDR1 MNHNS and CDR2 SASEGT come from the germline V gene. The length of the CDR3 is 14 residues. In DNA form, the CDR3 reads TGTGCCAGCAGTGAACGGCGGCTTGTCTACGAGCAGTACTTC. It codes for CASSERRLVYEQYF.

The V and J genes are TRBV7-9 and TRBJ1-3; D uncertain. The CDR3 is 16 amino acids. V was trimmed by 2 bases and J by 0 bases, leaving 11 bases between them. Germline V CDR1 and CDR2: SEHNR, FQNEAQ (reference sequence). For the CDR3, the DNA is TGTGCCAGCAGCTTAAGAGAATCCAACTCTGGAAACACCATATATTTT. It translates to CASSLRESNSGNTIYF.

For this clone: Other DNA variants within this sample encode the same CDR3. The CDR3 DNA is TGTGCCAGCAGCCCCGGGACTACCGAGCAGTACTTC. Its protein product is CASSPGTTEQYF. The chain carries TRBV7-9 and TRBJ2-7; 7 bases map to TRBD2. V trimming: 5 bases; J trimming: 6 bases; junction bases outside the gene matches: 4. Germline assignment: CDR1 SEHNR and CDR2 FQNEAQ (reference sequence). The CDR3 loop spans 12 amino acids. Full variable domain (outside the CDR3, taken from reference TRBV7-9 and TRBJ2-7): DTGVSQNPRHKITKRGQNVTFRCDPISEHNRLYWYRQTLGQGPEFLTYFQNEAQLEKSRLLSDRFSAERPKGSFSTLEIQRTEQGDSAMYLCASSPGTTEQYFGPGTRLTVT.

CDR3 sequence (DNA): TGCGCCAGCAGCTCGGGACAGGGGTACAGCGAGCAGTACTTC. Encoded protein: CASSSGQGYSEQYF. The J gene is TRBJ2-7, the V gene TRBV5-1, with 10 bases that match TRBD1. Trimming took 3 bases from V and 6 from J; bases not matched to a gene: 6. CDR3 length: 14 amino acids. Germline assignment: CDR1 SGHRS and CDR2 YFSETQ.

This clone appeared once. The chain has TRBV10-1 and TRBJ2-7; TRBD1 matches 9 bases. With 1 base clipped from V and 6 bases from J, the junction kept 7 bases outside the gene matches. Germline V gene data show CDR1 as WNHNN and CDR2 as SYGVQD (reference sequence). The CDR3 has 15 residues. The CDR3 DNA follows: TGCGCCAGCAGTGAGTTCCGGGACAGGGTTTCCGAGCAGTACTTC. Its protein product is CASSEFRDRVSEQYF.

This clone was counted once. This chain uses TRBV18 with TRBJ2-6; 7 bases agree with TRBD2. Trimming cost V 2 bases and J 4 bases; bases outside gene matches: 8. CDR3 length equals 17 residues. Germline V lookup: CDR1 KGHSH, CDR2 LQKENI. The CDR3 DNA reads TGTGCCAGCTCACCAAGGGAGGGGATGTCCGGGGCCAACGTCCTGACTTTC. Its protein is CASSPREGMSGANVLTF.

This chain joins TRBV10-3 and TRBJ2-1, with 7 positions matching TRBD1. V shed 3 bases and J 5 bases; nucleotides not matched to a gene: 10. Germline assignment: CDR1 ENHRY and CDR2 SYGVKD. The CDR3 is 16 amino acids. The CDR3 loop is CAISDLEGQQNNEQFF. In DNA, the CDR3 is TGTGCCATCAGTGATCTCGAGGGACAGCAGAACAATGAGCAGTTCTTC.

J is TRBJ1-1 and V is TRBV7-9; no clear D gene. V was cut by 5 bases and J by 3 bases, with 13 bases left in between. CDR1 SEHNR and CDR2 FQNEAQ come from the germline V gene (reference sequence). The CDR3 is made up of 14 amino acids. CDR3 sequence (DNA): TGTGCCAGCAGCGTACTAGGCGGGGACACTGAAGCTTTCTTT. It codes for CASSVLGGDTEAFF.

As regards this clone: This specimen includes other DNA sequences encoding the same CDR3. This sequence joins TRBV29-1 and TRBJ1-2; 7 nucleotides match TRBD1. The CDR3 runs 12 residues. The V gene's germline CDR1 is SQVTM and CDR2 ANQGSEA. V was pared by 6 bases and J by 3 bases, with 4 bases of the junction left unmatched. In DNA, the CDR3 is TGCAGCGTGACCGGGACAGACTATGGCTACACCTTC. It is translated as CSVTGTDYGYTF.

The V and J genes are TRBV27 and TRBJ1-3, with 7 positions matching TRBD1. The CDR3 has 14 amino acids. Trimming removed 6 bases from V and 4 bases from J; junction bases left unmatched: 6. Germline CDR1 is MNHEY and CDR2 is SMNVEV (reference sequence). Here the CDR3 DNA reads TGTGCCAGCAGGTCCACAGGGGTCGGAAACACCATATATTTT. It codes for CASRSTGVGNTIYF.

This chain connects TRBV7-9 to TRBJ2-7, with D perhaps matching TRBD1 or TRBD2 (5 bases each). Between the trimmed V and J ends, which lost 3 bases and 6 bases, there was a span of 18 bases. This CDR3 spans 15 amino acids. The germline CDR1 and CDR2 sequences are SEHNR and FQNEAQ (reference sequence). The CDR3 spells CASSFSSGTLTEQYF. CDR3 sequence (DNA): TGTGCCAGCAGCTTTTCCTCCGGGACCCTTACCGAGCAGTACTTC.

The chain recombines TRBV27 with TRBJ2-5; 9 positions match TRBD1. The CDR3 spans 14 residues. Germline V gene sequence: CDR1 MNHEY, CDR2 SMNVEV (reference sequence). V dropped 9 bases and J dropped 1; count of bases not matched to a gene: 6. In nucleotides, the CDR3 is TGTGCCAGTCGGGGACAGGGAGCCCAAGAGACCCAGTACTTC. It translates to CASRGQGAQETQYF.

The chain is built from TRBV7-9 and TRBJ1-1, with a possible D match to TRBD1 (6 bases). CDR3 size: 14 residues. Germline V gives CDR1 SEHNR, CDR2 FQNEAQ (reference sequence). The V gene lost 5 bases and the J gene lost 6 bases, with 16 bases spanning the gap. CDR3 nucleotides: TGTGCCAGCAGCCTGGAGGGGGGGCGAGCTGAAGCTTTCTTT. This sequence encodes CASSLEGGRAEAFF.

The table lists this clone with a count of one. The chain carries TRBV13 and TRBJ2-6, with D possibly TRBD2 on 6 matching bases. V lost 5 bases and J lost 0, with 14 bases in between. This CDR3 has 17 residues. The germline CDR1 and CDR2 sequences are PRHDT and FYEKMQ (reference sequence). The CDR3: CASSHLAGFSGANVLTF. The CDR3 coding sequence is TGTGCCAGCAGCCATTTGGCGGGGTTCTCTGGGGCCAACGTCCTGACTTTC.

V and J are TRBV5-1 and TRBJ2-7; D is tentatively TRBD1 or TRBD2 (7 bases each). The CDR3 is 15 amino acids. Trimming removed 1 base from V and 0 bases from J, with 11 bases in between. Germline CDR1 is SGHRS and CDR2 is YFSETQ. The CDR3 DNA follows: TGCGCCAGCAGCTTGAGCGGGGACAGCTCCTACGAGCAGTACTTC. Residues: CASSLSGDSSYEQYF.

Regarding this clone: Other DNA sequences in the same sample also yield this CDR3. The chain couples TRBV19 to TRBJ2-7; 7 bases match TRBD1. The CDR3 extends over 13 amino acids. The V gene end was trimmed by 5 bases and the J gene end by 3 bases; junction bases not matched to a gene: 4. Germline CDR1 LNHDA, CDR2 SQIVND (reference sequence). DNA for the CDR3: TGTGCCAGTAGTCTCACAGGGGACTACGAGCAGTACTTC. Its protein product is CASSLTGDYEQYF. The whole variable domain, remainder taken from reference TRBV19 and TRBJ2-7, is DGGITQSPKYLFRKEGQNVTLSCEQNLNHDAMYWYRQDPGQGLRLIYYSQIVNDFQKGDIAEGYSVSREKKESFPLTVTSAQKNPTAFYLCASSLTGDYEQYFGPGTRLTVT.

This sequence joins TRBV4-2 and TRBJ2-6; unclear D gene. CDR1 is LGHNA and CDR2 is YNFKEQ in the germline V gene. The V end lost 3 bases, the J end lost 5 bases, and 17 bases lay between the germline ends. The CDR3 sequence is 17 residues long. The CDR3 here is CASSHRWLQSRANVLTF. Here the CDR3 DNA reads TGTGCCAGCAGCCACCGGTGGTTACAAAGTCGGGCCAACGTCCTGACTTTC.

The chain carries TRBV30 and TRBJ1-6; perhaps TRBD1 as D (6 bases). Per the germline V gene, CDR1 is GTSNPN and CDR2 is SVGIG (reference sequence). There are 15 residues in the CDR3. The V end lost 2 bases, the J end lost 9 bases, and 17 bases lay between the germline ends. Written as DNA, the CDR3 is TGTGCCTGGAGTCTGGGTGCAGGGGAGGCTTCACCCCTCCACTTT. Its translation is CAWSLGAGEASPLHF.

The CDR3 loop reads CARERLTDTQYF. CDR3 DNA sequence: TGTGCCCGGGAGCGGCTCACAGATACGCAGTATTTT. The chain recombines TRBV6-6 with TRBJ2-3; D possibly corresponds to TRBD2 (6 bases). CDR1 is MNHNY, CDR2 SVGAGI, per germline (reference sequence). V was shortened by 11 bases and J by 2 bases, with 11 bases between the two germline ends. The CDR3 loop spans 12 amino acids.